This T cell receptor (beta chain) was found in a study of identical twins. Germline V gene data show CDR1 as DFQATT and CDR2 as SNEGSKA (reference sequence). J was trimmed by 1 base and V by 6 bases; bases with no gene match: 8. This CDR3 has 16 amino acids. This clonotype has a count of ten or more. TCRdb independently ran MiXCR on the 5' RACE reads; one entry per CDR3 protein. This sample carries some 600,000 distinct CDR3 sequences, about 7.1% of them seen once, and the ten largest clones take 1.6%. In addition, the sample was reused for a study of yellow fever vaccine responses in identical twins.

Sequencing was carried out using PBMCs. The receptor comes from a woman between 18 and 29 years old in good health. V and J are TRBV20-1 and TRBJ2-5; 13 positions agree with TRBD2. The CDR3 nucleotides are TGCAGTGCAAAGACTAGCGGGAGGCCCACCCAAGAGACCCAGTACTTC. It translates to CSAKTSGRPTQETQYF.